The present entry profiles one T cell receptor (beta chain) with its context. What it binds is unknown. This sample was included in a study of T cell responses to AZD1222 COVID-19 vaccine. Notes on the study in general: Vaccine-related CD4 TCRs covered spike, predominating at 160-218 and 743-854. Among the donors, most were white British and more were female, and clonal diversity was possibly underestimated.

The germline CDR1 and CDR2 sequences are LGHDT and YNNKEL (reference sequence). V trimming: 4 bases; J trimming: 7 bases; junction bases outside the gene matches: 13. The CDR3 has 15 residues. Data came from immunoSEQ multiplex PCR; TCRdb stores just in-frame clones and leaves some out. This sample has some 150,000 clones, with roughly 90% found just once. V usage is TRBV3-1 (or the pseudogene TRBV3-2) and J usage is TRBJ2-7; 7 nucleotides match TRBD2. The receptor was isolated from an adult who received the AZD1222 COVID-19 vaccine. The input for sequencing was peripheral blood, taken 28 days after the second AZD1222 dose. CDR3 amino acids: CASSLQGTIPGEQYF. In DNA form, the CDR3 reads TGTGCCAGCAGCCTACAAGGGACTATTCCGGGGGAGCAGTACTTC.